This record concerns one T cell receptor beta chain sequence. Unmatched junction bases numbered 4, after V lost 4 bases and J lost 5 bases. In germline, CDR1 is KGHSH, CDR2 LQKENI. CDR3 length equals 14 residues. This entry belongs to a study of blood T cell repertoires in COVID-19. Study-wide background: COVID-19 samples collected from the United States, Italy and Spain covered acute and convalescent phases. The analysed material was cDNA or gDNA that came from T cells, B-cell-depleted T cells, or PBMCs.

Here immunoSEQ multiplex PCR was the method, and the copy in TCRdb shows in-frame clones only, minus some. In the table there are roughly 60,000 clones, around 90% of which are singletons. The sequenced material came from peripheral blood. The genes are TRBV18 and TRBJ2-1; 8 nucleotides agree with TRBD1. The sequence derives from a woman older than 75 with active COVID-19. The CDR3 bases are TGTGCCAGCTCACTAGGGACAGGACACAATGAGCAGTTCTTC. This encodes CASSLGTGHNEQFF.